There are many counts of the clone carrying this T cell receptor beta chain. The target antigen is unknown. CDR1 and CDR2 from the germline V gene are SGHKS and YYEKEE (reference sequence). The CDR3 is 16 amino acids. V lost 4 bases to trimming and J lost 5 bases; unmatched junction nucleotides: 12. The data were taken from a study of identical twins. Study-level points and caveats: Cord blood beta clonotypes present at high abundance carried fewer insertions; no such pattern appeared in memory repertoires.

TCRdb recomputed calls from the 5' RACE reads with MiXCR, one row per CDR3 protein. The sample lists approximately 670,000 distinct CDR3 sequences, around 6.1% occurring once. The clonotype comes from a man in his late teens or twenties in good health. Sequencing was done on a sample of naive T cells sorted from blood. J is TRBJ1-5 and V is TRBV5-5; 7 bases are a match to TRBD1. The CDR3 protein is CASSANPGTVYQPQHF. CDR3 sequence (DNA): TGTGCCAGCAGCGCCAATCCCGGGACAGTCTATCAGCCCCAGCATTTT.